These T cell receptor beta chains were read from a single sample in a study of beta chain features in type 1 diabetes. Profiled with immunoSEQ multiplex PCR; TCRdb holds only in-frame clones, not every one. Here the sample spans about 900,000 clones, 15% to 20% being singletons. Source material: naive CD4+ T cells from blood. These receptors were collected from a woman aged 18-29 years in good health. Both conserved end residues are part of each CDR3. D genes are given only for firm matches. Not every row has a clone size; where given, it reads once, few, many or a size class.

j_gene,abundance,v_gene,d_gene,CDR3aa,CDR3nt
TRBJ2-3,few,TRBV5-6,TRBD1,CASSPRGPRTNTQYF,TGTGCCAGCAGCCCCAGGGGGCCGAGAACGAATACGCAGTATTTT
TRBJ1-1,few,TRBV25-1,-,CASSDYWGFEAFF,TGTGCCAGCAGTGATTATTGGGGGTTTGAAGCTTTCTTT
TRBJ2-1,-,TRBV7-6,-,CASSFRGTSPKYNEQFF,TGTGCCAGCAGCTTCCGAGGGACAAGTCCAAAATACAATGAGCAGTTCTTC
TRBJ2-3,-,TRBV5-6,TRBD1,CASSLEDRADTQYF,TGTGCCAGCAGCTTGGAGGACAGGGCGGATACGCAGTATTTT
TRBJ2-7,few,TRBV29-1,TRBD1,CSVRGRDQEQYF,TGCAGCGTTAGGGGGCGAGATCAGGAGCAGTACTTC
TRBJ2-3,-,TRBV9,TRBD1,CASSGTGGITDTQYF,TGTGCCAGCAGCGGGACAGGGGGCATCACAGATACGCAGTATTTT
TRBJ2-1,-,TRBV29-1,-,CSVDRQGFGWEQFF,TGCAGCGTTGACAGGCAGGGTTTCGGTTGGGAGCAGTTCTTC
TRBJ2-6,-,TRBV9,-,CASSVRGDSGANVLTF,TGTGCCAGCAGCGTCAGAGGGGACTCTGGGGCCAACGTCCTGACTTTC
TRBJ1-5,-,TRBV28,-,CASSGRLRNQPQHF,TGTGCCAGCAGTGGACGGCTCCGCAATCAGCCCCAGCATTTT
TRBJ2-7,-,TRBV18,-,CASSPRTEAYEQYF,TGTGCCAGCTCACCACGGACAGAAGCCTACGAGCAGTACTTC
TRBJ1-2,-,TRBV7-2,-,CASSRTTDNYGYTF,TGTGCCAGCAGTAGAACGACAGACAACTATGGCTACACCTTC
TRBJ2-5,few,TRBV6-5,-,CASSYNNPRQETQYF,TGTGCCAGCAGTTATAATAACCCCAGACAAGAGACCCAGTACTTC
TRBJ1-2,-,TRBV6-5,TRBD1,CASSRDRGSYGYTF,TGTGCCAGCAGTCGGGACAGGGGATCCTATGGCTACACCTTC
TRBJ2-1,-,TRBV2,-,CASRGRERGSNEQFF,TGTGCCAGCAGGGGGCGGGAAAGAGGGTCCAATGAGCAGTTCTTC
TRBJ2-1,-,TRBV7-3,TRBD1,CASSETGGINEQFF,TGTGCCAGCAGCGAAACAGGGGGCATAAATGAGCAGTTCTTC
TRBJ2-7,-,TRBV18,TRBD2,CASSPQGLAGGEEQYF,TGTGCCAGCTCACCACAGGGACTAGCGGGAGGGGAAGAGCAGTACTTC
TRBJ1-4,few,TRBV5-1,TRBD1,CASSLGQGNEKLFF,TGCGCCAGCAGCTTGGGACAGGGTAATGAAAAACTGTTTTTT
TRBJ2-1,-,TRBV11-2,TRBD2,CASSFPLADYNEQFF,TGTGCCAGCAGCTTTCCACTAGCGGATTACAATGAGCAGTTCTTC
TRBJ1-5,few,TRBV19,-,CASQNGGQPQHF,TGTGCCAGCCAAAATGGGGGTCAGCCCCAGCATTTT
TRBJ2-3,-,TRBV28,-,CASSLELTDTQYF,TGTGCCAGCAGTCTCGAGCTCACAGATACGCAGTATTTT
TRBJ2-1,-,TRBV5-5,-,CASSAGQGYNEQFF,TGTGCCAGCAGCGCGGGACAAGGTTACAATGAGCAGTTCTTC
TRBJ2-7,-,TRBV19,TRBD1,CASSSVGTATLYEQYF,TGTGCCAGTAGTTCTGTGGGGACAGCGACCCTCTACGAGCAGTACTTC
TRBJ2-6,few,TRBV7-3,-,CASSSGYRGQYLSGANVLTF,TGTGCCAGCAGCTCCGGTTACCGAGGACAGTATCTCTCTGGGGCCAACGTCCTGACTTTC
TRBJ2-1,-,TRBV7-8,TRBD2,CASSPHRLAGATGPSNEQFF,TGTGCCAGCAGCCCCCATAGACTAGCGGGAGCCACGGGCCCCTCCAATGAGCAGTTCTTC
TRBJ1-1,-,TRBV11-2,-,CASSLVGQTQAFF,TGTGCCAGCAGCTTAGTCGGGCAGACCCAAGCTTTCTTT
TRBJ2-1,few,TRBV5-1,TRBD2,CASSPSGRTYNEQFF,TGCGCCAGCAGCCCTAGCGGGAGAACCTACAATGAGCAGTTCTTC
TRBJ1-5,-,TRBV19,-,CASSIVGVGQPQHF,TGTGCCAGTAGTATAGTCGGGGTGGGTCAGCCCCAGCATTTT
TRBJ1-5,few,TRBV2,-,CASSVEEGRNQPQHF,TGTGCCAGCAGTGTTGAGGAAGGGCGAAATCAGCCCCAGCATTTT
TRBJ2-5,-,TRBV5-1,-,CASNRGDLGQETQYF,TGCGCCAGCAACAGAGGGGACTTGGGACAAGAGACCCAGTACTTC
TRBJ2-3,-,TRBV11-2,-,CASSLRQGDTQYF,TGTGCCAGCAGCTTAAGGCAGGGAGATACGCAGTATTTT
TRBJ2-7,few,TRBV25-1,-,CASSAGTWSEQYF,TGTGCCAGCAGTGCCGGGACCTGGTCCGAGCAGTACTTC
TRBJ2-1,-,TRBV29-1,TRBD2,CSVGVSGRDYNEQFF,TGCAGCGTTGGGGTTAGCGGGAGGGATTACAATGAGCAGTTCTTC
TRBJ2-7,-,TRBV2,-,CASSGPKGGGREQYF,TGTGCCAGCAGTGGGCCAAAGGGAGGGGGACGCGAGCAGTACTTC
TRBJ1-5,few,TRBV6-1,-,CASGGQGINQPQHF,TGTGCCAGTGGGGGGCAGGGGATCAATCAGCCCCAGCATTTT
TRBJ2-1,-,TRBV28,-,CASKLGRSFYNEQFF,TGTGCCAGCAAACTGGGCCGATCATTCTACAATGAGCAGTTCTTC
TRBJ2-3,-,TRBV9,TRBD2,CASSVGSGSADTQYF,TGTGCCAGCAGCGTGGGAAGCGGGAGCGCAGATACGCAGTATTTT
TRBJ2-2,few,TRBV7-9,TRBD1,CASSRQAGQGATGELFF,TGTGCCAGCAGCCGCCAAGCGGGACAGGGGGCCACCGGGGAGCTGTTTTTT
TRBJ1-1,few,TRBV2,-,CASREGSHTEAFF,TGTGCCAGCAGAGAAGGGTCACACACTGAAGCTTTCTTT
TRBJ2-1,few,TRBV28,-,CASSFPRELEQFF,TGTGCCAGCAGTTTCCCGCGGGAACTCGAGCAGTTCTTC
TRBJ2-2,-,TRBV5-4,-,CASSSGTPNTGELFF,TGTGCCAGCAGTTCCGGGACCCCGAACACCGGGGAGCTGTTTTTT
TRBJ2-4,few,TRBV4-2,-,CASSPAGAKNIQYF,TGTGCCAGCAGCCCGGCAGGGGCCAAAAACATTCAGTACTTC
TRBJ1-4,-,TRBV4-2,-,CASSQDYRHSRRANEKLFF,TGTGCCAGCAGCCAAGATTACAGGCACTCACGTCGGGCTAATGAAAAACTGTTTTTT
TRBJ2-5,-,TRBV5-1,-,CASSPPRKETQYF,TGCGCCAGCAGCCCTCCACGGAAAGAGACCCAGTACTTC
TRBJ2-1,many,TRBV4-3,TRBD1,CASSQDVKGGDEQFF,TGCGCCAGCAGCCAAGATGTCAAAGGGGGCGACGAGCAGTTCTTC
TRBJ2-7,-,TRBV15,-,CATSRDYRGEQYF,TGTGCCACCAGCAGAGACTATCGGGGCGAGCAGTACTTC
TRBJ1-1,-,TRBV5-8,-,CASSRGLNTEAFF,TGTGCCAGCAGCCGGGGTCTGAACACTGAAGCTTTCTTT
TRBJ1-1,few,TRBV10-2,TRBD1,CASRDRGLAEAFF,TGCGCCAGCAGGGACAGGGGGCTTGCTGAAGCTTTCTTT